This TCR beta chain was sequenced during a study of Tregs in tolerant kidney transplant recipients (dated by TCRdb to between 2018 and 2021). Background on the whole study: TCRbeta sequencing was used in the study to identify donor-specific regulatory T cells before combined kidney and bone marrow transplantation, and the identified cells were then tracked after transplant.

This clone was seen once. No cognate antigen has been identified for it. No clone much larger than this one lies a single base away; base qualities are absent. Based on the germline V gene, the CDR1 and CDR2 sequences are MDHEN and SYDVKM. V drops 2 bases and J drops 6 bases, leaving 10 bases in between. Its CDR3 holds 13 amino acids, cysteine through phenylalanine. Just the 39-base CDR3 DNA is kept, in frame starting at base 1. The label giving this sample's time point can be read as: 6 months after combined kidney and bone marrow transplant. Transplants used related donors with nonmyeloablative bone marrow transplantation; mixed chimerism was transient in the human trials. Unstimulated Tregs (CD4+CD25+CD127-), CD4+ non-Tregs (CD4+CD25-), CD4 and CD8 cells were FACS-sorted from thawed PBMCs. The patients were 4 recipients of combined kidney and bone marrow transplants from the ITN036ST trial, and samples were available only from these trial subjects. Healthy control blood was separated into PBMCs by Ficoll density gradient and cryopreserved, and patient PBMCs were collected both before and after transplant.

Genomic DNA was extracted from sorted cells with the QIAGEN DNeasy Blood and Tissue Kit for TCRbeta CDR3 sequencing. High-throughput TCRbeta CDR3 sequencing, including PCR amplification with bias correction and internal controls, was performed commercially through immunoSEQ. On the study's bioinformatics: Unique productive TCRbeta sequences were defined by CDR3 nucleotide sequence when primers matched and otherwise by CDR3 amino acid sequence together with Vbeta and Jbeta genes. To correct sorting error, sequences shared between sorted populations at a frequency ratio of 2:1 or less were removed; the rest were assigned to the higher population. Donor-reactive sequences were defined as at least 5-fold expanded in CFSE-low cells versus unstimulated cells, with frequency of at least 0.01% in CFSE-low cells. Repertoire divergence was quantified by Jensen-Shannon divergence calculated from the top 100 TCRbeta sequences ranked by frequency. For samples with multiple sequencing runs, sorting error was corrected separately for each run before the runs were pooled. Entries here come from immuneACCESS through TCRdb and include only in-frame sequences with V and J called. Some clones fail to appear in such tables; in the studies checked, an unresolved V gene covers under half of the shortfall, and the cause of the remainder is unknown. The V and J calls and clone size are taken from that table; D and trimming were inferred from the DNA. The sample includes approximately 60,000 clones, with about 90% observed a single time. More than 3% of the sample rests with the top ten.

The paper as a whole reports these results and caveats: Although technical replication error seemed to be minimal, the question of biological reproducibility was not addressed directly. The study was limited by small patient numbers, and the findings need validation in larger populations and under other immunosuppression protocols. Because the PCR primers were changed over time for some patients, nucleotide-level comparison could not be performed across the samples from those patients. Expanding Tregs with activated donor B cells appeared to identify the most biologically relevant and donor-specific TCRbeta repertoire. Donor-specific Treg expansion was found to exceed global Treg expansion in tolerant patients, suggesting antigen-driven rather than nonspecific expansion.

The receptor comes from a human patient who received a combined kidney and bone marrow transplant. After a transplant, some of the T cells may come from the graft donor. The material was CD4+ T cells from blood (PBMCs), obtained 6 months after the transplant. Recombination linked TRBV28 to TRBJ1-2; confidence is insufficient to name the D gene. The DNA sequence is as follows: TGTGCCAGCAGTTTAATCCGGAGGGATGGCTACACCTTC. Protein translation: CASSLIRRDGYTF.